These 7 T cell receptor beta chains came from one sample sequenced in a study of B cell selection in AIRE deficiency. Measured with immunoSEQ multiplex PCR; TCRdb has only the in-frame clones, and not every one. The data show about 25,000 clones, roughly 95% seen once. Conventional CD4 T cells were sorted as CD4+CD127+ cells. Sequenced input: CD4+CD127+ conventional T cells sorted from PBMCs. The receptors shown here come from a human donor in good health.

The CDR3 DNA reads TGTGCCAGCAGTGAAGCGTACAGGGACAATCAGCCCCAGCATTTT. Translating it yields CASSEAYRDNQPQHF. The genes are TRBV6-1 and TRBJ1-5; possible D gene TRBD1, 6 bases. Germline CDR1 MNHNS, CDR2 SASEGT. V was shortened by 0 bases and J by 3 bases, with 9 bases between the two germline ends. The CDR3 covers 15 residues.

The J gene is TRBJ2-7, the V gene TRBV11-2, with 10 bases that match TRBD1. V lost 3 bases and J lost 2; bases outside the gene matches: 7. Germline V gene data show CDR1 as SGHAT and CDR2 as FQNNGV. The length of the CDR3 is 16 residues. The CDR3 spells CASSFPGTGDAYEQYF. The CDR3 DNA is TGTGCCAGCAGCTTTCCCGGGACAGGGGACGCCTACGAGCAGTACTTC.

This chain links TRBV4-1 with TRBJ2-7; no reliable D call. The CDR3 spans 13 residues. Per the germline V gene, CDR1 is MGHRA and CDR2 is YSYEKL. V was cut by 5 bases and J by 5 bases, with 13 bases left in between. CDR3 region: CASSYLAVDEQYF. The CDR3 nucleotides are TGCGCCAGCAGCTATTTGGCCGTAGACGAGCAGTACTTC.

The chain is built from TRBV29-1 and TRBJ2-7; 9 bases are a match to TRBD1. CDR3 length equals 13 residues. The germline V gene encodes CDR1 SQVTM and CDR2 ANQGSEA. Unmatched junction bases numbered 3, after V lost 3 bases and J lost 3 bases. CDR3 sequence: CSVEKTGGYEQYF. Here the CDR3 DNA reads TGCAGCGTTGAGAAGACAGGGGGCTACGAGCAGTACTTC.

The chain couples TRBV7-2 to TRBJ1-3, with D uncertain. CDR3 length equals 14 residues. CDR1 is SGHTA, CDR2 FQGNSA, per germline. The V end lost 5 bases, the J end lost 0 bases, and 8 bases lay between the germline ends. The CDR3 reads CASSRGSSGNTIYF. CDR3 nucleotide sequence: TGTGCCAGCAGCCGTGGCTCCTCTGGAAACACCATATATTTT.

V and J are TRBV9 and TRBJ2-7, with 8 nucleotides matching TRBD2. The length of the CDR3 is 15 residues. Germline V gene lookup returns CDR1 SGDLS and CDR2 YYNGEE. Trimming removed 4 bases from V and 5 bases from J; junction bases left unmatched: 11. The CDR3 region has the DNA TGTGCCAGCAGCTCGGGACTAGAAGGCTACCACGAGCAGTACTTC. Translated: CASSSGLEGYHEQYF.

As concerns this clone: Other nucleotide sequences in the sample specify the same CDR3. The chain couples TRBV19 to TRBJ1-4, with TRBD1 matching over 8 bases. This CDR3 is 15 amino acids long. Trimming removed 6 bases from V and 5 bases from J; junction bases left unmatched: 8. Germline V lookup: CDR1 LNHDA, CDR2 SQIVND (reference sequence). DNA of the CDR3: TGTGCCAGTAGGGACAGGGAAAGGAGGAATGAAAAACTGTTTTTT. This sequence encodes CASRDRERRNEKLFF. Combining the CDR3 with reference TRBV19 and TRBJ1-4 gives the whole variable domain DGGITQSPKYLFRKEGQNVTLSCEQNLNHDAMYWYRQDPGQGLRLIYYSQIVNDFQKGDIAEGYSVSREKKESFPLTVTSAQKNPTAFYLCASRDRERRNEKLFFGSGTQLSVL.